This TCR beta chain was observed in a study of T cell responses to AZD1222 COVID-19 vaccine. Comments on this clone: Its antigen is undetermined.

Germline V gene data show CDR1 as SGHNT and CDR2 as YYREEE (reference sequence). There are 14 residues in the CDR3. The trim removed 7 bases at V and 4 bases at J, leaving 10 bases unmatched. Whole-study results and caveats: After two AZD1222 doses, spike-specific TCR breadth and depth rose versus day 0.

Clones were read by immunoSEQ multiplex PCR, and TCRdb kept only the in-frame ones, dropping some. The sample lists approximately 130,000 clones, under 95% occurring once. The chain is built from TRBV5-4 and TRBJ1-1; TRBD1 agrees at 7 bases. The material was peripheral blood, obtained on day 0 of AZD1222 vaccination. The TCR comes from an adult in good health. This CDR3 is CASSGQGGGTEAFF. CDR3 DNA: TGTGCCAGCTCCGGGCAGGGGGGGGGCACTGAAGCTTTCTTT. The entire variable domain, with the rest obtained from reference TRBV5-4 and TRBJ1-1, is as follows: ETGVTQSPTHLIKTRGQQVTLRCSSQSGHNTVSWYQQALGQGPQFIFQYYREEENGRGNFPPRFSGLQFPNYSSELNVNALELDDSALYLCASSGQGGGTEAFFGQGTRLTVV.